This TCR beta chain was recovered during a study of cytomegalovirus exposure and HLA in healthy donors. Measured with immunoSEQ multiplex PCR; TCRdb has only the in-frame clones, and not every one. This table has 150,000 to 200,000 clones, almost 85% appearing once. Turning to this clone: Its target is unknown.

In germline, CDR1 is LNHDA, CDR2 SQIVND (reference sequence). This CDR3 region has 13 residues. With 4 bases clipped from V and 6 bases from J, the junction kept 5 bases outside the gene matches. Study-level points and caveats: Confirmation was obtained in vitro that three CMV-associated chains are specific for CMV antigens. Researchers catalogued about 150 TCR beta chains as cytomegalovirus-associated.

The V and J genes are TRBV19 and TRBJ1-2; the match to TRBD1 covers 7 bases. The TCR was taken from a man aged 25-45 years in good health and CMV-seropositive. The sample was PBMCs. Here the CDR3 reads CASSRTGRDGYTF. For the CDR3, the DNA is TGTGCCAGTAGTAGGACAGGAAGGGATGGCTACACCTTC.